Listed below are T cell receptor beta chains from one sample, sequenced in a study of control samples from healthy donors and cancer patients. The repertoire was sequenced with immunoSEQ multiplex PCR; TCRdb's copy has only in-frame clones and lacks some. The sample carries nearly 200,000 clones, about 90% recorded once. The sequencing sample was made of blood. These receptors originate from a man aged 30-40 years in good health. The conserved cysteine and the conserved F or W are not part of the CDR3 here.

V gene: TRBV7-9; J gene: TRBJ2-4; CDR3 protein: ASSNIGQGLAKNIQY
V gene: TRBV5-1; J gene: TRBJ1-3; CDR3 protein: ASTTGGSGNTIY
V gene: TRBV4-1; J gene: TRBJ1-5; CDR3 protein: ASSHLWDRDQPQH
V gene: TRBV24-1; J gene: TRBJ2-4; CDR3 protein: ATSGGENIQY
V gene: TRBV6-5; J gene: TRBJ1-5; CDR3 protein: ASRPQGAYNQPQH
V gene: TRBV7-9; J gene: TRBJ2-2; CDR3 protein: ASKGEGWTGELF
V gene: TRBV15; J gene: TRBJ2-3; CDR3 protein: ATSSRQGLTDTQY
V gene: TRBV7-9; J gene: TRBJ1-2; CDR3 protein: ASSLWASGYT
V gene: TRBV5-6; J gene: TRBJ2-1; CDR3 protein: ASSLKGSGSYNEQF
V gene: TRBV5-1; J gene: TRBJ1-1; CDR3 protein: ASSPTGTPNTEAF
V gene: TRBV6-5; J gene: TRBJ2-2; CDR3 protein: ASSYSGLALTGELF
V gene: TRBV7-9; J gene: TRBJ1-2; CDR3 protein: ASSPKAGTGANYGYT
V gene: TRBV27; J gene: TRBJ2-6; CDR3 protein: ASTLDGTVWPFSGANVLT
V gene: TRBV10-2; J gene: TRBJ2-7; CDR3 protein: ASSGRIGGGSYEQY
V gene: TRBV2; J gene: TRBJ1-5; CDR3 protein: ASGAGRSNQPQH
V gene: TRBV6-5; J gene: TRBJ1-1; CDR3 protein: ASSFRYMNTEAF
V gene: TRBV7-9; J gene: TRBJ2-1; CDR3 protein: ASSRDSYSYNEQF
V gene: TRBV2; J gene: TRBJ1-1; CDR3 protein: ASSGPRLGSEGTEAF
V gene: TRBV5-6; J gene: TRBJ1-1; CDR3 protein: ASSLVGTGDGAEAF
V gene: TRBV19; J gene: TRBJ2-1; CDR3 protein: ASSARLAGEYNEQF
V gene: TRBV14; J gene: TRBJ2-5; CDR3 protein: ASSYQETQY
V gene: TRBV7-9; J gene: TRBJ1-3; CDR3 protein: ASTTRRAGNTIY
V gene: TRBV27; J gene: TRBJ2-2; CDR3 protein: ASSSRTGGFTGELF
V gene: TRBV15; J gene: TRBJ2-1; CDR3 protein: ATSRDTAGSYNEQF
V gene: TRBV7-9; J gene: TRBJ2-3; CDR3 protein: ASSRASDSSTDTQY
V gene: TRBV24-1; J gene: TRBJ2-1; CDR3 protein: ATSEAGGWDNEQF
V gene: TRBV18; J gene: TRBJ1-1; CDR3 protein: ASSPGRTNTEAF
V gene: TRBV9; J gene: TRBJ1-6; CDR3 protein: ASSVVWDTNSPLH
V gene: TRBV2; J gene: TRBJ2-1; CDR3 protein: ASSESQVVARSYNEQF
V gene: TRBV2; J gene: TRBJ1-1; CDR3 protein: ATKKQGGRNTEAF
V gene: TRBV9; J gene: TRBJ1-4; CDR3 protein: ASSSTGSREKLF
V gene: TRBV5-6; J gene: TRBJ2-3; CDR3 protein: ASSFQITDTQY
V gene: TRBV24-1; J gene: TRBJ2-7; CDR3 protein: ATSDLPDRGTYEQY
V gene: TRBV27; J gene: TRBJ2-7; CDR3 protein: ASSSIFPLVWATSYEQY
V gene: TRBV19; J gene: TRBJ1-5; CDR3 protein: ASSIDTRGGSSNQPQH
V gene: TRBV6-5; J gene: TRBJ2-7; CDR3 protein: ASSRDSTYEQY
V gene: TRBV7-2; J gene: TRBJ2-1; CDR3 protein: ASSWQGNNEQF
V gene: TRBV7-9; J gene: TRBJ1-1; CDR3 protein: ASSDEDRRRNTEAF
V gene: TRBV2; J gene: TRBJ2-3; CDR3 protein: ASSERGTQY
V gene: TRBV6-5; J gene: TRBJ2-7; CDR3 protein: ASSSSGGSSYEQY